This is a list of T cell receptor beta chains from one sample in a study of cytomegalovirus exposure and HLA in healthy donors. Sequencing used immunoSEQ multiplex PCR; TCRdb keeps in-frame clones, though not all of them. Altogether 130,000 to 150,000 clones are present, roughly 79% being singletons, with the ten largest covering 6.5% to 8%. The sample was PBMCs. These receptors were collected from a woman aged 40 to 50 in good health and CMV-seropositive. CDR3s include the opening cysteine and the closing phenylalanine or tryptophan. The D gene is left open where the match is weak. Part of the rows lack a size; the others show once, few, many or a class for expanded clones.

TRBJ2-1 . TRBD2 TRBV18 CASSPRTSGDNEQFF TGTGCCAGCTCACCTCGGACTAGCGGGGACAATGAGCAGTTCTTC
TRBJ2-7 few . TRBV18 CASSTEMSSYEQYF TGTGCCAGCTCGACAGAAATGAGCTCCTACGAGCAGTACTTC
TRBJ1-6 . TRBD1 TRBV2 CASSSDRAGNSPLHF TGTGCCAGCAGTTCCGACAGGGCGGGGAATTCACCCCTCCACTTT
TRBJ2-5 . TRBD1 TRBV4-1 CASSLTGQVAQTQYF TGCGCCAGCAGCCTCACGGGACAGGTCGCACAGACCCAGTACTTC
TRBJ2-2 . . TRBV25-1 CASSGWGPENTGELFF TGTGCCAGCAGTGGATGGGGGCCCGAGAACACCGGGGAGCTGTTTTTT
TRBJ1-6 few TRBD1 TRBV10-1 CASSDPGQGNNSPLHF TGCGCCAGCAGTGATCCGGGACAGGGTAATAATTCACCCCTCCACTTT
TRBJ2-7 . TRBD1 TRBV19 CASSLGQGFEQYF TGTGCCAGTAGCCTGGGACAGGGCTTCGAGCAGTACTTC
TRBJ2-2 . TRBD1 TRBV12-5 CASGLGTGSGELFF TGTGCTAGTGGTTTGGGGACAGGGTCGGGGGAGCTGTTTTTT
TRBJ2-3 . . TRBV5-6 CASSPWALTDTQYF TGTGCCAGCAGCCCATGGGCCCTCACAGATACGCAGTATTTT
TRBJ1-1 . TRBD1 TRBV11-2 CASSWETGPEAFF TGTGCCAGCAGCTGGGAGACAGGGCCTGAAGCTTTCTTT
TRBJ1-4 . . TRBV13 CASSLALAANEKLFF TGTGCCAGCAGCTTGGCCTTGGCAGCTAATGAAAAACTGTTTTTT
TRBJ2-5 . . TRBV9 CASSVGRPQQETQYF TGTGCCAGCAGCGTAGGCAGGCCGCAACAAGAGACCCAGTACTTC
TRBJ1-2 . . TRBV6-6 CASSRPTGPGGYTF TGTGCCAGCAGCCGACCTACAGGGCCGGGCGGCTACACCTTC
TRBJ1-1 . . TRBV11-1 CASSLTDSSEAFF TGTGCCAGCAGCTTAACTGACAGTTCTGAAGCTTTCTTT
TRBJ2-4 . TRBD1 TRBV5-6 CASSLSGGENIQYF TGTGCCAGCAGCTTGTCAGGGGGCGAAAACATTCAGTACTTC
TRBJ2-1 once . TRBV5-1 CASSLGQGRTNEQFF TGCGCCAGCAGCTTGGGTCAGGGCCGAACCAATGAGCAGTTCTTC
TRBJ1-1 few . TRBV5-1 CASSLVGGNTEAFF TGCGCCAGCAGCTTGGTGGGGGGGAACACTGAAGCTTTCTTT
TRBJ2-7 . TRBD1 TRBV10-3 CAISEGQGIYEQYF TGTGCCATCAGTGAGGGACAGGGTATCTACGAGCAGTACTTC
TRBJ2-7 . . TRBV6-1 CASSQTGRSEQYF TGTGCCAGCAGCCAGACAGGGAGGTCCGAGCAGTACTTC
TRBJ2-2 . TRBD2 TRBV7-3 CASSFIYGPGGHTGELFF TGTGCCAGCAGCTTCATCTATGGCCCGGGGGGTCACACCGGGGAGCTGTTTTTT
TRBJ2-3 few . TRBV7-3 CASSQSLQADTQYF TGTGCCAGCAGCCAATCACTACAGGCAGATACGCAGTATTTT
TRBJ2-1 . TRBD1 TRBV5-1 CASRPGQGFDEQFF TGCGCCAGCAGACCCGGACAGGGTTTTGATGAGCAGTTCTTC
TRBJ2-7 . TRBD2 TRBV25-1 CASSEGGGVQYF TGTGCCAGCAGTGAAGGGGGGGGAGTGCAGTACTTC
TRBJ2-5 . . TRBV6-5 CASSPPTGVGQYF TGTGCCAGCAGCCCCCCCACGGGAGTGGGCCAGTACTTC
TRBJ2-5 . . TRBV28 CASSLYRETQYF TGTGCCAGCAGTTTATACAGAGAGACCCAGTACTTC
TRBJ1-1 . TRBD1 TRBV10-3 CAISTGTGMNTEAFF TGTGCCATCAGTACCGGGACAGGAATGAACACTGAAGCTTTCTTT